Below, one T cell receptor beta chain is given with its context. As yet, its antigen is unknown. The sample originates from a study of cytomegalovirus exposure and HLA in healthy donors. The CDR3 runs to 15 residues. V was shortened by 3 bases and J by 3 bases, with 11 bases between the two germline ends. Per the germline V gene, CDR1 is MNHEY and CDR2 is SMNVEV (reference sequence). Study conclusions and caveats: Beyond CMV serostatus, there was no information to go on about immune exposure.

Amplification used 60 Vbeta primers and 13 Jbeta primers. Clones were sequenced by immunoSEQ multiplex PCR, and TCRdb holds only the in-frame ones, with some missing. The table shows roughly 40,000 clones, with around 81% occurring only once. The J gene is TRBJ2-2, the V gene TRBV27; possibly TRBD1 for D (5 bases). The sequence was collected from a woman between 35 and 50 years old in good health and CMV-seronegative. The sequenced sample was PBMCs. The CDR3 loop reads CASSFQGRYTGELFF. The CDR3 DNA sequence: TGTGCCAGCAGTTTTCAGGGAAGGTACACCGGGGAGCTGTTTTTT.